This TCR beta chain derives from a study of T-cell memory formation after mild COVID-19. Points from the study as a whole: Prior to infection, memory already included some responding clones, suggesting cross-reactive memory joined.

TCRdb ran MiXCR on the 5' RACE reads and lists one entry per CDR3 protein. The sample records 250,000 to 300,000 distinct CDR3 sequences, around a sixth being singletons. The CDR3 runs 17 residues. V shed 6 bases and J 5 bases; nucleotides not matched to a gene: 14. This clonotype was found a few times. Antigen unknown. This TCR was sampled from a young man who had mild COVID-19 (a few samples of this study predate the infection). Cell type and time point are not known. Sequenced material: PBMCs or a T cell subset sorted from them (not recorded which). The chain is built from TRBV12-3 or TRBV12-4 and TRBJ2-7, with 12 bases matching TRBD2. CDR3 loop: CASSPLRLAGDLDEQYF. In DNA, the CDR3 is TGTGCCAGCAGCCCCCTGCGACTAGCGGGGGATCTGGACGAGCAGTACTTC.